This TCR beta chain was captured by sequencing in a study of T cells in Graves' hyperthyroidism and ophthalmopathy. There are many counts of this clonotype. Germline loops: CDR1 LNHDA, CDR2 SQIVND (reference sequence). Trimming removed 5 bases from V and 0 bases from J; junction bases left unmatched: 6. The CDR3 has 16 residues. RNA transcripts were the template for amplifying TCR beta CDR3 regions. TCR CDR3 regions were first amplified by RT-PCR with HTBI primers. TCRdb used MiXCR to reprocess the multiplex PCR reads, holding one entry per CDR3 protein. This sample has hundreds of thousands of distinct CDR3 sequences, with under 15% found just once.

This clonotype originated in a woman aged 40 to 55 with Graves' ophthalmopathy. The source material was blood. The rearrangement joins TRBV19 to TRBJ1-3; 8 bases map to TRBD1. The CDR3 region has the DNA TGTGCCAGTAGTGTGCGACAGGGGAGCTCTGGAAACACCATATATTTT. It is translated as CASSVRQGSSGNTIYF.